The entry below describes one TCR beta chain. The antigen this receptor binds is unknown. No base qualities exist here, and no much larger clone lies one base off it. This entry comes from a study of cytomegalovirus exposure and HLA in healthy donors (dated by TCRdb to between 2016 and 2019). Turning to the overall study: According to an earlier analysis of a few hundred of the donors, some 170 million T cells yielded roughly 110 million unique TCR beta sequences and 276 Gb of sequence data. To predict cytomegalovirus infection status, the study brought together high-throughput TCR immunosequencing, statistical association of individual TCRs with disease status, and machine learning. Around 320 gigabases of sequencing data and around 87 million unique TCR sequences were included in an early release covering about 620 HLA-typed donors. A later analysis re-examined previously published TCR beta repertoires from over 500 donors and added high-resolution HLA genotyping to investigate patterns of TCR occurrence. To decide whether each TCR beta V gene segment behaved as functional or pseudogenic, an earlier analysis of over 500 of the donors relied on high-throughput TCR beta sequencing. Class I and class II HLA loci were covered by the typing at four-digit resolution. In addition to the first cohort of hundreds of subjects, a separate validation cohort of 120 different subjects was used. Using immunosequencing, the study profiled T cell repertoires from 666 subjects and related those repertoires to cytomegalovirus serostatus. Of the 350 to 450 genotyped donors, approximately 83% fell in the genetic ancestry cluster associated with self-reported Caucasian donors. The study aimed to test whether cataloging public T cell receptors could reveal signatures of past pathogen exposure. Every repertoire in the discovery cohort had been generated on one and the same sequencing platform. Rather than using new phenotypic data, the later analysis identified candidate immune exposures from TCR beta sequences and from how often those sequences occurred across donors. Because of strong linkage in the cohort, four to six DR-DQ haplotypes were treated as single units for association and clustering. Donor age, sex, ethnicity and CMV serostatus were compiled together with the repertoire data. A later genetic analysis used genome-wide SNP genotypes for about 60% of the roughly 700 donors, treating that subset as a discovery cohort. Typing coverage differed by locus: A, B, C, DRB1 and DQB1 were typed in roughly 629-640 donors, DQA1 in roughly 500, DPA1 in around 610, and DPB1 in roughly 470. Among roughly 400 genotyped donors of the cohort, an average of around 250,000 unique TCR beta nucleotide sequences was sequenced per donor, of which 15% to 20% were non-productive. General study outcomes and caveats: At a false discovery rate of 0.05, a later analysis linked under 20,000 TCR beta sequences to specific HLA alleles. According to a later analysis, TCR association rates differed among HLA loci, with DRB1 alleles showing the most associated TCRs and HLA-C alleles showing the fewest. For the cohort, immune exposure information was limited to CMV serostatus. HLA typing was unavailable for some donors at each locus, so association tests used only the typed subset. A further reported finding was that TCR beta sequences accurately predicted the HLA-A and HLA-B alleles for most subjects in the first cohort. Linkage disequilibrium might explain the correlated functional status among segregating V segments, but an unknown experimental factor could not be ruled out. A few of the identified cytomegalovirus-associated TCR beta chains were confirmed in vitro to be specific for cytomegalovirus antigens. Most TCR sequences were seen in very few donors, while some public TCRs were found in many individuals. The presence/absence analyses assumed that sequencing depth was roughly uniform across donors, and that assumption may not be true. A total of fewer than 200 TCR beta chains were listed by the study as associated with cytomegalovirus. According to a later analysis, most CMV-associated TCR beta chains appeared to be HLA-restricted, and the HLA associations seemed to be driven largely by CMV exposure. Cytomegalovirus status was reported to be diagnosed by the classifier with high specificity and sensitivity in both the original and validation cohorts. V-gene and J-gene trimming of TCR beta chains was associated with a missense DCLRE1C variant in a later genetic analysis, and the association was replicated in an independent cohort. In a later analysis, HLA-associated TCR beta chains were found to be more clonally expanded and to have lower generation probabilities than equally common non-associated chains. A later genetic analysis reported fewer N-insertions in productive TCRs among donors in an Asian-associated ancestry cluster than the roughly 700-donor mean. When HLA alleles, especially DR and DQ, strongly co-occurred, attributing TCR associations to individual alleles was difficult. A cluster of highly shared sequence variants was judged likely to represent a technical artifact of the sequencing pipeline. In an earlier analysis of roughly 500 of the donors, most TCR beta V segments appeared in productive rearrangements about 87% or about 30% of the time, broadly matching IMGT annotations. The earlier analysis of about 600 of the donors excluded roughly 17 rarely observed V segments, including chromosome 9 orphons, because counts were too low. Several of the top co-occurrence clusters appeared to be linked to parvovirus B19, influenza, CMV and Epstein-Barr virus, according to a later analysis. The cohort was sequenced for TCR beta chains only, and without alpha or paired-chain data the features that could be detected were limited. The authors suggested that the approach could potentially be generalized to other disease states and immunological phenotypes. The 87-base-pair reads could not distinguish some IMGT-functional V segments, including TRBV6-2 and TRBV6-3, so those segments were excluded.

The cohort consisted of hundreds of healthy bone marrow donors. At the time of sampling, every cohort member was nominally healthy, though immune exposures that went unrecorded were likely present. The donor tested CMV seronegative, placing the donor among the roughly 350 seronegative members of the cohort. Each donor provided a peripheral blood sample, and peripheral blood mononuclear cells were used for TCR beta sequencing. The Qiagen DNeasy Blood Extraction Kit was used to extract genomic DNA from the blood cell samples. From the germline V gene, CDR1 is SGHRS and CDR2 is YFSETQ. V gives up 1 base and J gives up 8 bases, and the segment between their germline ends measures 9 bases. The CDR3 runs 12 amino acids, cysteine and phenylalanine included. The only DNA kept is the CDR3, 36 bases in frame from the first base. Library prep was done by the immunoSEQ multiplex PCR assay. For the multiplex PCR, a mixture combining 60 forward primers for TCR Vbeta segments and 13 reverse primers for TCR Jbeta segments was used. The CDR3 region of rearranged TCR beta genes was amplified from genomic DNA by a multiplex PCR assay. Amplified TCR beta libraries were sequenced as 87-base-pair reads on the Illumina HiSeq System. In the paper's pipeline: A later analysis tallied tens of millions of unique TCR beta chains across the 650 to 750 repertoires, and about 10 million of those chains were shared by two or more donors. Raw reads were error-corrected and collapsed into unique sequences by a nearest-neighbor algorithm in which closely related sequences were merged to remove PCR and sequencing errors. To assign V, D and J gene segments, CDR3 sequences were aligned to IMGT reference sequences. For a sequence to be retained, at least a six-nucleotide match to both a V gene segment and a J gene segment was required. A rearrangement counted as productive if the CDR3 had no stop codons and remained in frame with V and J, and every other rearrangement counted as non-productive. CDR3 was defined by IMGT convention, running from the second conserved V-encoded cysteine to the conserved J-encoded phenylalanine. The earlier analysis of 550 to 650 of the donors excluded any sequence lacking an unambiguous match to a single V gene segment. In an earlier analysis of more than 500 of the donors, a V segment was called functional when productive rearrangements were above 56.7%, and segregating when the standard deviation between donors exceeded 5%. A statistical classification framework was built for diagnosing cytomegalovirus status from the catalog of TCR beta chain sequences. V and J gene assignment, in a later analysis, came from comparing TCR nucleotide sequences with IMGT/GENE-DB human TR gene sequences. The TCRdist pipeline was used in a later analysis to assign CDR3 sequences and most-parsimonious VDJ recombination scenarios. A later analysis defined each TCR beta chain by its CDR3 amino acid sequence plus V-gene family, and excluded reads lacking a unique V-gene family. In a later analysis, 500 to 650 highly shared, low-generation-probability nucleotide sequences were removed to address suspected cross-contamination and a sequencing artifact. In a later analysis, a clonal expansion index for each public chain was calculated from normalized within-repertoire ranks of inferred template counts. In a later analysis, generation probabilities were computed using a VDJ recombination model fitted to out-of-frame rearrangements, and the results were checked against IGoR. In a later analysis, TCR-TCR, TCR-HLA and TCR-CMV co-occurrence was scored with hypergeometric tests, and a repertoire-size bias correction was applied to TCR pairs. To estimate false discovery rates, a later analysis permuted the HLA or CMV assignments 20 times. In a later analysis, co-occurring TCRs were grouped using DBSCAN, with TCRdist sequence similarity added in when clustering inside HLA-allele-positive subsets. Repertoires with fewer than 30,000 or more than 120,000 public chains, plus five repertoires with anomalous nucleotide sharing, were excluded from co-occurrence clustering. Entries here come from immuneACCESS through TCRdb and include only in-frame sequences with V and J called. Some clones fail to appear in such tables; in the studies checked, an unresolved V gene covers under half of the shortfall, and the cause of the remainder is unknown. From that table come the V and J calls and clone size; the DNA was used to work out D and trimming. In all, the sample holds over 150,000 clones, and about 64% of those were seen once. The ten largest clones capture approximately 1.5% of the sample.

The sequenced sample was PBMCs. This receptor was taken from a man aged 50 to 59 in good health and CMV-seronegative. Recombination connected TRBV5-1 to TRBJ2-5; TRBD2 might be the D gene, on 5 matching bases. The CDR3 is CASSLNSGTQYF. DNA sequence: TGCGCCAGCAGCTTGAATTCGGGAACCCAGTACTTC.